This TCR beta chain was sequenced for a study of spatial heterogeneity in lung cancer. Study in general: Beta-chain sequences were consistently detected more often than alpha-chain sequences. Mean representation of each unique TCR and UMI combination in the raw reads exceeded nine occurrences.

TCRdb reanalysed the 5' RACE reads using MiXCR and keeps one entry per CDR3 protein. The sample lists about 38,000 distinct CDR3 sequences, less than 6% occurring once. In germline, CDR1 is LGHNA, CDR2 YSLEER. Trimming shortened V by 0 bases and J by 2 bases, and 5 bases separated the two germline ends. This CDR3 contains 15 residues. This clonotype was counted between two and nine times. Sample time point: sample taken at primary tumor resection. In each case, whole RNA from tumor, nontumor lung or frozen PBMC was sequenced unsorted. Samples came from around 70 TRACERx patients with untreated early-stage lung cancer.

V gene TRBV4-3 combines with J gene TRBJ1-6; D remains unclear. The material was PBMCs, obtained at surgery. This TCR derives from a male donor with early-stage non-small cell lung cancer. In nucleotides, the CDR3 is TGCGCCAGCAGCCAAGAAACAGCCTATAATTCACCCCTCCACTTT. Its protein product is CASSQETAYNSPLHF.